The T cell receptor beta chain under discussion was sequenced for a study of blood T cell repertoires in COVID-19. Generated by immunoSEQ multiplex PCR, the TCRdb table keeps only in-frame clones and is missing some. The table shows more than 95,000 clones, with more than 75% occurring only once. Trimming stripped 1 base from V and 4 bases from J, with 5 bases between. This CDR3 has 13 amino acids. CDR1 and CDR2 (germline): SEHNR, FQNEAQ (reference sequence). The sequencing input was peripheral blood. The receptor was isolated from a man in his fifties or sixties with acute or convalescent COVID-19. This chain uses TRBV7-9 with TRBJ1-5; no definite D call. The CDR3 DNA reads TGTGCCAGCAGCTTAGGGGAGAATCAGCCCCAGCATTTT. Translation gives CASSLGENQPQHF.